The 32 T cell receptor beta chains presented below share a single source sample, sequenced in a study of quantifying T cell responses using KT2 cells. Study context: cDNA was made from DNase-treated RNA using alpha and beta constant primers.

The cDNA 3' end received a ligated oligonucleotide with a UMI. First-round PCR used 3 to 4 cycles and beta primers RC1.1 and RC1.2 covering TRBC1 and TRBC2. TCRdb re-called the UMI-ligation and nested PCR reads with MiXCR, one entry per CDR3 protein. Among over 40,000 distinct CDR3 sequences, around a tenth were seen once, and the ten largest hold roughly 10%. Sample: PBMCs spiked with cells of the T cell clone KT2. The origin of the receptors is a human donor.

The J gene is TRBJ1-2, the V gene TRBV11-2; D unclear. Germline assignment: CDR1 SGHAT and CDR2 FQNNGV. Trimming took 4 bases from V and 4 from J, leaving 16 bases between them. This CDR3 spans 15 amino acids. The CDR3 spells CASSSRLRAGYGYTF. DNA for the CDR3: TGTGCCAGCAGCTCCCGACTAAGGGCGGGCTATGGCTACACCTTC.

The chain carries TRBV2 and TRBJ2-1; D ambiguous. Trimming removed 6 bases from V and 0 bases from J, with 6 bases in between. The germline V gene has CDR1 SNHLY and CDR2 FYNNEI. This CDR3 region has 13 residues. The CDR3 region has the DNA TGTGCCAGCAGGGCAGTCTCCTACAATGAGCAGTTCTTC. It codes for CASRAVSYNEQFF.

The J gene is TRBJ2-3, the V gene TRBV2; the D gene is possibly TRBD2 (7 bases). Germline V gives CDR1 SNHLY, CDR2 FYNNEI. This CDR3 spans 14 amino acids. Trimming pared 6 bases from V and 4 bases from J, leaving 14 bases between. DNA for the CDR3: TGTGCCAGCAGCGAGGGGGGGCGTCCAGATACGCAGTATTTT. Translated: CASSEGGRPDTQYF. Combining the CDR3 with reference TRBV2 and TRBJ2-3 gives the whole variable domain EPEVTQTPSHQVTQMGQEVILRCVPISNHLYFYWYRQILGQKVEFLVSFYNNEISEKSEIFDDQFSVERPDGSNFTLKIRSTKLEDSAMYFCASSEGGRPDTQYFGPGTRLTVL.

This clonotype appeared a few times. This CDR3 is CASSGEGSNYGYTF. The CDR3 bases are TGTGCCAGCAGTGGTGAAGGTTCTAACTATGGCTACACCTTC. This chain links TRBV2 with TRBJ1-2, with D unresolved. Trimming removed 4 bases from V and 0 bases from J, with 9 bases in between. This CDR3 is built from 14 residues. Germline values: CDR1 SNHLY, CDR2 FYNNEI.

The V and J genes are TRBV12-3 or TRBV12-4 and TRBJ1-5; D not resolved. Trimming stripped 4 bases from V and 3 bases from J, with 7 bases between. The CDR3 sequence is 13 residues long. DNA of the CDR3: TGTGCCAGCAGTTGGCAGGCCAATCAGCCCCAGCATTTT. The encoded protein is CASSWQANQPQHF.

The J gene is TRBJ1-1, the V gene TRBV18, with 7 bases aligning to TRBD1. CDR1 and CDR2 from the germline V gene are KGHSH and LQKENI. V lost 3 bases, J lost 5 bases, and 3 bases stayed unmatched. The CDR3 totals 13 residues. The CDR3 reads CASSPSGGTEAFF. In DNA form, the CDR3 reads TGTGCCAGCTCACCCTCAGGGGGGACTGAAGCTTTCTTT.

There are many counts of this clonotype. This chain connects TRBV30 to TRBJ1-1; 7 nucleotides align to TRBD1. Per the germline V gene, CDR1 is GTSNPN and CDR2 is SVGIG (reference sequence). Trimming took 1 base from V and 2 from J; bases not matched to a gene: 16. The length of the CDR3 is 18 residues. CDR3 nucleotides: TGTGCCTGGAGTGCTCTTTTCCCCTTCGGACAGGTTAACACTGAAGCTTTCTTT. Amino acids: CAWSALFPFGQVNTEAFF.

This clonotype was seen only a few times. The chain joins TRBV19 to TRBJ1-2, with 7 nucleotides matching TRBD1. With 6 bases clipped from V and 5 bases from J, the junction kept 12 bases outside the gene matches. The germline V gene encodes CDR1 LNHDA and CDR2 SQIVND (reference sequence). CDR3 length: 15 residues. CDR3 residues: CASRGTENSYYGYTF. The DNA for the CDR3 is TGTGCCAGTAGGGGGACAGAAAATAGTTATTATGGCTACACCTTC.

V is TRBV7-9 and J is TRBJ1-2; D not resolved. The germline CDR1 and CDR2 sequences are SEHNR and FQNEAQ (reference sequence). Trimming took 4 bases from V and 0 from J, leaving 12 bases between them. This CDR3 has 15 residues. The chain's CDR3 is CASSSYPTTNYGYTF. CDR3 in DNA: TGTGCCAGCAGCTCGTACCCCACTACTAACTATGGCTACACCTTC. Supplemented by reference TRBV7-9 and TRBJ1-2, the full variable domain reads DTGVSQNPRHKITKRGQNVTFRCDPISEHNRLYWYRQTLGQGPEFLTYFQNEAQLEKSRLLSDRFSAERPKGSFSTLEIQRTEQGDSAMYLCASSSYPTTNYGYTFGSGTRLTVV.

This chain links TRBV5-5 with TRBJ1-1; 7 nucleotides align to TRBD1. The CDR3 consists of 16 residues. Germline CDR1 SGHKS, CDR2 YYEKEE (reference sequence). The V and J ends lost 0 bases and 8 bases, in that order; junction bases with no gene match: 13. The CDR3, as DNA: TGTGCCAGCAGCTTGGTCACAGGGGACTATGGTAGGGAAGCTTTCTTT. Residues: CASSLVTGDYGREAFF.

J is TRBJ2-3 and V is TRBV6-2 or TRBV6-3; no reliable D call. Germline V gene sequence: CDR1 MNHEY, CDR2 SVGEGT. The CDR3 sequence is 12 residues long. V was cut by 5 bases and J by 10 bases, with 13 bases left in between. DNA of the CDR3: TGTGCCAGCAGTGACCCCGGTTCCCCGCAGTATTTT. Protein: CASSDPGSPQYF.

The V and J genes are TRBV3-1 and TRBJ2-1; D is possibly TRBD2 (5 bases). The CDR3 loop spans 13 amino acids. V was trimmed by 4 bases and J by 4 bases, leaving 8 bases between them. The germline V gene has CDR1 LGHDT and CDR2 YNNKEL (reference sequence). The CDR3 sequence is CASSPRTYNEQFF. DNA of the CDR3: TGTGCCAGCAGCCCCCGGACTTACAATGAGCAGTTCTTC.

This clonotype was counted many times. The chain employs TRBV10-3 and TRBJ2-1, with TRBD2 as a possible D gene (6 bases). CDR1 and CDR2 from the germline V gene are ENHRY and SYGVKD. The length of the CDR3 is 14 residues. The ends were cut back, 7 bases at V and 5 bases at J, with 15 bases in the middle. The chain's CDR3 is CAIKSPSANNEQFF. The CDR3 DNA sequence: TGTGCCATCAAGTCCCCTAGCGCAAACAATGAGCAGTTCTTC.

In its sample, this clonotype was seen a few times. The J gene is TRBJ2-1, the V gene TRBV20-1; D uncertain. Germline V gene data show CDR1 as DFQATT and CDR2 as SNEGSKA (reference sequence). The length of the CDR3 is 15 residues. Trimming took off 3 bases at V and 1 base at J, with 13 bases between the two ends. The CDR3 nucleotides are TGCAGTGCTAGTATCAGAGCGAGGTCCTACAATGAGCAGTTCTTC. It is translated as CSASIRARSYNEQFF.

This clonotype was recorded a few times. J is TRBJ2-7 and V is TRBV12-3 or TRBV12-4; 8 nucleotides match TRBD1. CDR3 size: 16 residues. J gave up 5 bases and V 4 bases, and 13 bases lay outside the gene matches. CDR3 region: CASSSTALGQEHEQYF. CDR3 sequence (DNA): TGTGCCAGCAGTTCAACCGCCCTGGGACAGGAACACGAGCAGTACTTC.

This clonotype was seen a handful of times. The chain carries TRBV7-3 and TRBJ2-3, with 13 positions matching TRBD2. From germline, CDR1 is SGHTA and CDR2 FQGTGA. Losses at the gene ends were 10 bases for V and 5 bases for J; bases not matched to a gene: 6. This CDR3 contains 14 residues. In DNA form, the CDR3 reads TGTGCCACCGGACTAGCGGGAGTAGGAGATACGCAGTATTTT. Translating it yields CATGLAGVGDTQYF.

This chain links TRBV6-5 with TRBJ1-2; TRBD1 agrees at 10 bases. Germline lookup yields CDR1 MNHEY and CDR2 SVGAGI. This CDR3 comprises 12 residues. V gave up 4 bases and J gave up 9 bases; unmatched junction bases: 2. The CDR3 sequence: CASSWTGGSYTF. Here the CDR3 DNA reads TGTGCCAGCAGTTGGACAGGGGGAAGCTACACCTTC.

The chain joins TRBV7-9 to TRBJ2-5; D is ambiguous. The germline CDR1 and CDR2 sequences are SEHNR and FQNEAQ (reference sequence). The ends were cut back, 9 bases at V and 5 bases at J, with 13 bases in the middle. The CDR3 has 12 amino acids. CDR3 sequence (DNA): TGTGCCAGTAGCAGGCAGTGGGAGACCCAGTACTTC. Its protein is CASSRQWETQYF.

This clonotype was counted only a few times. The CDR3 region has the DNA TGTGCCTGGAGTCTCTTAGGGAATTCACCCCTCCACTTT. Protein product: CAWSLLGNSPLHF. The V call is TRBV30, the J call TRBJ1-6; D not certain. The V gene's germline CDR1 is GTSNPN and CDR2 SVGIG (reference sequence). CDR3 length: 13 residues. Trimming took 2 bases from V and 7 from J, leaving 9 bases between them.

This clonotype was detected once. This chain joins TRBV11-2 and TRBJ1-1, with D hard to call. Trimming left V 5 bases short and J 6 bases short, with 10 bases between. CDR1 is SGHAT, CDR2 FQNNGV, per germline. The CDR3 is 12 residues long. CDR3 coding DNA: TGTGCCAGCAGCCCGCGGGTCTCTGAAGCTTTCTTT. This translates into CASSPRVSEAFF. The full variable domain, completed using reference TRBV11-2 and TRBJ1-1, is EAGVAQSPRYKIIEKRQSVAFWCNPISGHATLYWYQQILGQGPKLLIQFQNNGVVDDSQLPKDRFSAERLKGVDSTLKIQPAKLEDSAVYLCASSPRVSEAFFGQGTRLTVV.

This clonotype came up a few times. This chain uses TRBV11-2 with TRBJ2-2, with 7 positions matching TRBD1. V lost 2 bases, J lost 2 bases, and 2 bases stayed unmatched. CDR3 length equals 15 residues. Germline V gene data show CDR1 as SGHAT and CDR2 as FQNNGV. Here the CDR3 DNA reads TGTGCCAGCAGCTTAACAGGGGTAAACACCGGGGAGCTGTTTTTT. Protein product: CASSLTGVNTGELFF.

Concerning this clonotype: A read error may produce the germline difference seen at one junction end. The chain uses TRBV4-1 and TRBJ2-7, with a tentative D call TRBD2 (7 bases). The CDR3 covers 17 residues. Per the germline V gene, CDR1 is MGHRA and CDR2 is YSYEKL. CDR3 amino acids: CASRQVATQGGAYEQYF. Written as DNA, the CDR3 is TGCGCCAGCAGACAAGTAGCCACACAAGGGGGGGCCTACGAGCAGTACTTC.

The chain uses TRBV28 and TRBJ1-2, with TRBD1 identical over 9 bases. Germline loops: CDR1 MDHEN, CDR2 SYDVKM. The CDR3 has 15 residues. Losses at the gene ends were 6 bases for V and 2 bases for J; bases not matched to a gene: 7. The CDR3 coding sequence is TGTGCCAGCAGCTCACAGGGGGCGGAGAACTATGGCTACACCTTC. This sequence encodes CASSSQGAENYGYTF.

This rearrangement joins TRBV5-1 to TRBJ1-4; D is perhaps TRBD1 (5 bases). Trimming removed 3 bases at V and 3 bases at J, with 12 bases between. CDR1 SGHRS and CDR2 YFSETQ come from the germline V gene. The CDR3 length is 15 residues. CDR3: CASSSSGPANEKLFF. CDR3 DNA: TGCGCCAGCAGCTCCTCAGGGCCCGCTAATGAAAAACTGTTTTTT.

The chain carries TRBV20-1 and TRBJ1-3, with TRBD1 as a possible D gene (5 bases). Germline lookup yields CDR1 DFQATT and CDR2 SNEGSKA (reference sequence). This CDR3 contains 15 residues. CDR3 loop: CSPGAQASCGNTIYF. The CDR3 DNA reads as TGCAGCCCCGGGGCGCAAGCGTCATGCGGAAACACCATATATTTT.

The V and J genes are TRBV6-5 and TRBJ2-7; TRBD1 aligns across 11 bases. The germline gives CDR1 MNHEY, CDR2 SVGAGI. This CDR3 has 16 residues. V shed 5 bases, J shed 6 bases, and the junction held 12 bases outside the gene matches. CDR3 nucleotides: TGTGCCAGCAGTAAAGGGACAGGGGGATTTCTTGGCGAGCAGTACTTC. It codes for CASSKGTGGFLGEQYF.

The genes are TRBV3-1 and TRBJ2-3; D remains ambiguous. Trimming cost V 5 bases and J 5 bases, with 17 bases left between them. CDR1 and CDR2 from the germline V gene are LGHDT and YNNKEL (reference sequence). The CDR3 runs to 15 residues. This CDR3 is CASSSYGVARDTQYF. As DNA, the CDR3 is TGTGCCAGCAGCTCCTATGGGGTAGCAAGAGATACGCAGTATTTT.

In its sample, this clonotype was seen a few times. This chain links TRBV2 with TRBJ2-4; D unclear. V was trimmed by 10 bases and J by 3 bases, leaving 13 bases between them. Germline V gene data show CDR1 as SNHLY and CDR2 as FYNNEI. The CDR3 is made up of 13 amino acids. CDR3 nucleotide sequence: TGTGCCACCTCGGATGGTGTCAAAAACATTCAGTACTTC. Translation: CATSDGVKNIQYF.

The chain recombines TRBV3-1 with TRBJ2-2, with 8 nucleotides matching TRBD2. The V segment lost 2 bases and the J segment 4 bases; nucleotides outside the gene matches: 0. Germline-derived CDR1 and CDR2 are LGHDT and YNNKEL (reference sequence). The CDR3 length is 14 residues. The CDR3 DNA reads as TGTGCCAGCAGCCAACTAGCGGGCACCGGGGAGCTGTTTTTT. It is translated as CASSQLAGTGELFF.

The chain carries TRBV6-4 and TRBJ2-3, with D perhaps TRBD1 (6 bases). In germline, CDR1 is MRHNA, CDR2 SNTAGT. CDR3 length equals 14 residues. The V end lost 8 bases, the J end lost 8 bases, and 20 bases lay between the germline ends. As DNA, the CDR3 is TGTGCCAGCGCCCCGGACAGTCTCGCCGGTACGCAGTATTTT. This encodes CASAPDSLAGTQYF.

This clonotype was seen a handful of times. The chain couples TRBV4-2 to TRBJ1-4, with D tentatively TRBD1 (5 bases). This CDR3 is built from 14 residues. Trimming removed 0 bases at V and 7 bases at J, with 9 bases between. Germline V CDR1 and CDR2: LGHNA, YNFKEQ. The CDR3 sequence is CASSQERGVEKLFF. CDR3 nucleotide sequence: TGTGCCAGCAGCCAAGAAAGGGGTGTTGAAAAACTGTTTTTT.

This clonotype was recorded at least ten times. The chain has TRBV6-1 and TRBJ1-6, with 11 bases fitting TRBD1. V gave up 10 bases and J gave up 7 bases; unmatched junction bases: 6. The CDR3 totals 14 residues. CDR1 MNHNS and CDR2 SASEGT come from the germline V gene. This chain's CDR3 is CATGQGAGNSPLHF. In DNA, the CDR3 is TGTGCCACCGGACAGGGGGCGGGAAATTCACCCCTCCACTTT.